The 30 T cell receptor beta chains presented below share a single source sample, sequenced in a study of CD8+ T cells in alopecia areata. RNA, once extracted, was reverse transcribed into cDNA for use as the sequencing template. Assay: immunoSEQ multiplex PCR; the TCRdb copy retains only in-frame clones and omits some. The table has some 150,000 clones, roughly 64% seen once. This specimen consisted of CD4+ T cells sorted from blood, obtained at week 0. The receptor set was obtained from a human donor with alopecia areata.

This chain uses TRBV29-1 with TRBJ2-7; 7 nucleotides agree with TRBD1. Trimming at V came to 2 bases and at J to 5 bases, leaving 6 bases not matched to a gene. CDR3 length equals 13 residues. The germline V gene encodes CDR1 SQVTM and CDR2 ANQGSEA. CDR3 nucleotides: TGCAGCGTTGAACAGGACAGGAGTAACGAGCAGTACTTC. Translating it yields CSVEQDRSNEQYF.

This clone came up a few times. Other DNA variants within this sample encode the same CDR3. The CDR3 region is CASSLGQGGQPQHF. The CDR3 region has the DNA TGTGCCAGCAGCTTAGGACAGGGAGGCCAGCCCCAGCATTTT. The rearrangement joins TRBV7-9 to TRBJ1-5; 7 bases are a match to TRBD1. The CDR3 spans 14 residues. V shed 1 base, J shed 7 bases, and the junction held 4 bases outside the gene matches. Per germline, CDR1 SEHNR and CDR2 FQNEAQ (reference sequence).

The rearrangement joins TRBV7-9 to TRBJ1-6; unclear D gene. The germline V gene encodes CDR1 SEHNR and CDR2 FQNEAQ (reference sequence). V gave up 1 base and J gave up 6 bases, with 13 bases separating them. CDR3 length equals 16 residues. The CDR3 here is CASSLGGVDVNSPLHF. The CDR3 DNA sequence: TGTGCCAGCAGCTTAGGAGGAGTGGACGTTAATTCACCCCTCCACTTT.

V usage is TRBV7-9 and J usage is TRBJ1-2, with TRBD1 identical over 7 bases. Germline V gene sequence: CDR1 SEHNR, CDR2 FQNEAQ (reference sequence). Trimming took 0 bases from V and 6 from J; bases not matched to a gene: 1. This CDR3 has 13 amino acids. The CDR3 DNA reads TGTGCCAGCAGCTTAGCCGGGACAGATGGCTACACCTTC. It encodes CASSLAGTDGYTF.

The genes are TRBV9 and TRBJ2-7; D may match TRBD1 or TRBD2 (5 bases each). The length of the CDR3 is 14 residues. Deletions cut 2 bases from V and 3 bases from J, with 12 bases between. Germline-derived CDR1 and CDR2 are SGDLS and YYNGEE. CDR3 bases: TGTGCCAGCAGCGTGGGACCTTTGGGCTACGAGCAGTACTTC. Amino acid sequence: CASSVGPLGYEQYF.

This rearrangement joins TRBV7-8 to TRBJ2-5; 7 positions agree with TRBD2. V gave up 0 bases and J gave up 4 bases; unmatched junction bases: 8. The CDR3 totals 16 residues. CDR1 is SGHVS and CDR2 is FQNEAQ in the germline V gene. The CDR3 loop reads CASSLARLAPGETQYF. The DNA for the CDR3 is TGTGCCAGCAGCTTAGCGAGACTAGCTCCCGGAGAGACCCAGTACTTC.

Here the CDR3 DNA reads TGTGCCAGCAGCCTTCGACTAGCGGGGGCCCAGGACTACTACGAGCAGTACTTC. Translation gives CASSLRLAGAQDYYEQYF. The V call is TRBV4-2, the J call TRBJ2-7; 12 bases match TRBD2. The germline gives CDR1 LGHNA, CDR2 YNFKEQ. The CDR3 spans 18 residues. The J segment lost 3 bases and the V segment lost 4 bases, leaving 13 bases of the junction unmatched.

The rearrangement links TRBV2 to TRBJ2-3; D perhaps matches TRBD1 (5 bases). This CDR3 is 13 amino acids long. Trimming took 8 bases from V and 5 from J, leaving 14 bases between them. Germline CDR1 reads SNHLY; CDR2 reads FYNNEI. CDR3 coding DNA: TGTGCCAGCGAAAGGGGATATGGAGATACGCAGTATTTT. Translated: CASERGYGDTQYF.

The CDR3 DNA follows: TGTGCCAGCTCACCCTCCAGAGACAGGGCTGGCTACACCTTC. Translation: CASSPSRDRAGYTF. V and J are TRBV18 and TRBJ1-2; TRBD1 matches at 7 bases. The V gene end was trimmed by 3 bases and the J gene end by 7 bases; junction bases not matched to a gene: 8. The CDR3 is 14 amino acids. Germline V gene sequence: CDR1 KGHSH, CDR2 LQKENI. Based on the CDR3 plus reference TRBV18 and TRBJ1-2, the full variable domain is NAGVMQNPRHLVRRRGQEARLRCSPMKGHSHVYWYRQLPEEGLKFMVYLQKENIIDESGMPKERFSAEFPKEGPSILRIQQVVRGDSAAYFCASSPSRDRAGYTFGSGTRLTVV.

The chain links TRBV30 to TRBJ2-3; D tentatively reads TRBD1 or TRBD2 (6 bases each). Germline V gene data show CDR1 as GTSNPN and CDR2 as SVGIG (reference sequence). The CDR3 runs 14 residues. V gave up 3 bases and J gave up 6 bases, with 16 bases separating them. The CDR3 bases are TGTGCCTGGAGGGATCGGGGGCCGGTGGATACGCAGTATTTT. Translation: CAWRDRGPVDTQYF. Full variable domain (rest looked up from reference TRBV30 and TRBJ2-3): SQTIHQWPATLVQPVGSPLSLECTVEGTSNPNLYWYRQAAGRGLQLLFYSVGIGQISSEVPQNLSASRPQDRQFILSSKKLLLSDSGFYLCAWRDRGPVDTQYFGPGTRLTVL.

This clone was seen only a few times. The rearrangement uses TRBV5-4 and TRBJ1-2; no firm D call. CDR3 size: 14 residues. Germline V gives CDR1 SGHNT, CDR2 YYREEE (reference sequence). Deletions cut 0 bases from V and 4 bases from J, with 10 bases between. CDR3 in DNA: TGTGCCAGCAGCTTGGGCAGCTCCATCTATGGCTACACCTTC. Translating it yields CASSLGSSIYGYTF.

This clone appeared a single time. The J gene is TRBJ2-7, the V gene TRBV29-1; D tentatively fits TRBD1 or TRBD2 (6 bases each). In germline, CDR1 is SQVTM, CDR2 ANQGSEA. V lost 5 bases to trimming and J lost 4 bases, with 18 bases between them. This CDR3 has 14 residues. The CDR3 protein is CSVQGVGGLYEQYF. The DNA of the CDR3 is TGCAGCGTTCAAGGTGTGGGGGGCCTATACGAGCAGTACTTC.

The chain has TRBV7-2 and TRBJ2-7; 7 bases match TRBD2. This CDR3 is 14 amino acids long. Germline CDR1 SGHTA, CDR2 FQGNSA. V dropped 4 bases and J dropped 3; count of bases not matched to a gene: 6. The CDR3 DNA follows: TGTGCCAGCAGCTCCCCCGGGGGGAGCTACGAGCAGTACTTC. It translates to CASSSPGGSYEQYF.

This clone was found once. The genes are TRBV30 and TRBJ1-5; 7 bases align to TRBD1. Germline V lookup: CDR1 GTSNPN, CDR2 SVGIG (reference sequence). V lost 2 bases and J lost 4; bases outside the gene matches: 2. This CDR3 is 13 amino acids long. This chain's CDR3 is CAWSKQGNQPQHF. The CDR3 coding sequence is TGTGCCTGGAGTAAACAGGGGAATCAGCCCCAGCATTTT. Filled out from reference TRBV30 and TRBJ1-5, the complete variable domain reads SQTIHQWPATLVQPVGSPLSLECTVEGTSNPNLYWYRQAAGRGLQLLFYSVGIGQISSEVPQNLSASRPQDRQFILSSKKLLLSDSGFYLCAWSKQGNQPQHFGDGTRLSIL.

The chain is built from TRBV10-3 and TRBJ2-1; unclear D gene. V lost 6 bases to trimming and J lost 5 bases, with 20 bases between them. Germline V lookup: CDR1 ENHRY, CDR2 SYGVKD. The CDR3 is 16 residues long. The CDR3 sequence is CAISISRGGADNEQFF. In nucleotides, the CDR3 is TGTGCCATCAGCATTTCACGCGGTGGTGCTGACAATGAGCAGTTCTTC.

This chain links TRBV5-6 with TRBJ2-1; 9 bases match TRBD2. V lost 4 bases and J lost 5; bases outside the gene matches: 7. CDR1 and CDR2 (germline): SGHDT, YYEEEE. CDR3 length: 15 residues. The CDR3 here is CASSPELAGNNEQFF. The CDR3 coding sequence is TGTGCCAGCAGCCCCGAGCTAGCGGGGAACAATGAGCAGTTCTTC. Based on the CDR3 plus reference TRBV5-6 and TRBJ2-1, the full variable domain is DAGVTQSPTHLIKTRGQQVTLRCSPKSGHDTVSWYQQALGQGPQFIFQYYEEEERQRGNFPDRFSGHQFPNYSSELNVNALLLGDSALYLCASSPELAGNNEQFFGPGTRLTVL.

The chain has TRBV29-1 and TRBJ1-4, with 12 bases lining up with TRBD1. The trim removed 7 bases at V and 0 bases at J, leaving 15 bases unmatched. The CDR3 consists of 19 residues. CDR1 is SQVTM and CDR2 is ANQGSEA in the germline V gene. This chain's CDR3 is CSALGTGQGAAATNEKLFF. The CDR3 DNA reads as TGCAGCGCCTTGGGAACGGGACAGGGGGCTGCCGCAACTAATGAAAAACTGTTTTTT.

The V and J genes are TRBV10-3 and TRBJ2-1; 9 bases are a match to TRBD2. In germline, CDR1 is ENHRY, CDR2 SYGVKD. With 10 bases clipped from V and 0 bases from J, the junction kept 7 bases outside the gene matches. The CDR3 covers 15 residues. The chain's CDR3 is CATGTSRDSYNEQFF. The CDR3 DNA sequence: TGTGCCACCGGGACTAGCCGCGACTCCTACAATGAGCAGTTCTTC.

The gene calls are TRBV2 and TRBJ2-7; 8 bases agree with TRBD1. J gave up 4 bases and V 11 bases, and 10 bases lay outside the gene matches. This CDR3 comprises 13 residues. The germline V gene encodes CDR1 SNHLY and CDR2 FYNNEI. The CDR3 region is CAGSDRALYEQYF. The CDR3 DNA is TGTGCCGGATCGGACAGGGCGCTTTACGAGCAGTACTTC.

The CDR3 DNA reads as TGTGCCAGCAGCTTGAAGACAGGGGGAGGGGAGACCCAGTACTTC. It translates to CASSLKTGGGETQYF. V gene TRBV5-4 combines with J gene TRBJ2-5; 9 nucleotides match TRBD1. CDR1 is SGHNT and CDR2 is YYREEE in the germline V gene (reference sequence). Unmatched junction bases numbered 6, after V lost 1 base and J lost 5 bases. This CDR3 comprises 15 residues.

The CDR3 sequence is CASSSQGWDTQYF. CDR3 nucleotides: TGTGCCAGCAGCAGCCAGGGTTGGGATACGCAGTATTTT. The gene calls are TRBV5-4 and TRBJ2-3, with a weak D call TRBD1 (5 bases). The CDR3 is 13 amino acids. Germline CDR1 and CDR2: SGHNT and YYREEE (reference sequence). Deletions cut 4 bases from V and 6 bases from J, with 12 bases between.

This sequence joins TRBV29-1 and TRBJ2-3, with 14 bases that match TRBD2. CDR3 size: 15 residues. Germline CDR1 reads SQVTM; CDR2 reads ANQGSEA. Unmatched junction bases numbered 4, after V lost 6 bases and J lost 2 bases. The CDR3 here is CSVGLAGANTDTQYF. The CDR3, as DNA: TGCAGCGTGGGACTAGCGGGGGCCAACACAGATACGCAGTATTTT.

This clone came up a few times. V is TRBV28 and J is TRBJ1-5; 8 positions match TRBD1. J gave up 4 bases and V 6 bases, and 8 bases lay outside the gene matches. The CDR3 sequence is 15 residues long. Germline values: CDR1 MDHEN, CDR2 SYDVKM. The CDR3 sequence is CASRYSDRANQPQHF. Here the CDR3 DNA reads TGTGCCAGCAGATACTCGGACAGGGCGAATCAGCCCCAGCATTTT.

The genes are TRBV5-1 and TRBJ2-7; D is possibly TRBD1 (5 bases). From germline, CDR1 is SGHRS and CDR2 YFSETQ. V was shortened by 4 bases and J by 3 bases, with 20 bases between the two germline ends. The CDR3 loop spans 16 amino acids. The CDR3 is CASSLAGQTNFYEQYF. The CDR3 DNA sequence: TGCGCCAGCAGCCTCGCAGGGCAAACAAACTTCTACGAGCAGTACTTC.

This clone came up a few times. In nucleotides, the CDR3 is TGTGCCATCAGCCGGGGCAAGGATGGCTACACCTTC. Translated: CAISRGKDGYTF. This sequence joins TRBV10-3 and TRBJ1-2; a possible D gene is TRBD1 (5 bases). The V gene lost 6 bases and the J gene lost 6 bases, with 11 bases spanning the gap. This CDR3 comprises 12 residues. Looked up from germline, CDR1 is ENHRY and CDR2 is SYGVKD.

This clone was observed a handful of times. This chain uses TRBV5-4 with TRBJ1-6; D not resolved. The length of the CDR3 is 15 residues. The V end lost 1 base, the J end lost 9 bases, and 14 bases lay between the germline ends. Germline lookup yields CDR1 SGHNT and CDR2 YYREEE (reference sequence). This chain's CDR3 is CASSLNVEGGSPLHF. The DNA for the CDR3 is TGTGCCAGCAGCTTGAATGTGGAAGGAGGTTCACCCCTCCACTTT.

This clone occurred once. This chain connects TRBV4-1 to TRBJ1-2; D unclear. Trimming shortened V by 6 bases and J by 4 bases, and 9 bases separated the two germline ends. Germline-derived CDR1 and CDR2 are MGHRA and YSYEKL. The CDR3 consists of 12 residues. The CDR3 protein is CASRGSSYGYTF. CDR3 sequence (DNA): TGCGCCAGCAGAGGTTCCAGCTATGGCTACACCTTC.

This clone occurred a few times. V usage is TRBV7-9 and J usage is TRBJ1-2; 7 bases map to TRBD1. The CDR3 spans 14 residues. Germline lookup yields CDR1 SEHNR and CDR2 FQNEAQ (reference sequence). Losses at the gene ends were 5 bases for V and 4 bases for J; bases not matched to a gene: 7. The CDR3 loop reads CASSRGQAFYGYTF. The CDR3 DNA follows: TGTGCCAGCAGCCGCGGACAGGCCTTCTATGGCTACACCTTC.

The chain carries TRBV7-3 and TRBJ2-7, with D possibly being TRBD1 (6 bases). Germline V gene lookup returns CDR1 SGHTA and CDR2 FQGTGA. The length of the CDR3 is 12 residues. The V and J ends lost 4 bases and 6 bases respectively, with 10 bases between them. This CDR3 is CASSSQGSEQYF. The CDR3 nucleotides read TGTGCCAGCAGCTCACAGGGAAGCGAGCAGTACTTC.

This chain connects TRBV7-9 to TRBJ2-3; D is perhaps TRBD2 (6 bases). Germline V gene data show CDR1 as SEHNR and CDR2 as FQNEAQ (reference sequence). Trimming pared 7 bases from V and 4 bases from J, leaving 18 bases between. The CDR3 extends over 15 amino acids. The CDR3 loop reads CASKSGGDGADTQYF. CDR3 nucleotides: TGTGCCAGCAAGTCCGGGGGAGACGGCGCAGATACGCAGTATTTT.